This note documents a single T cell receptor (beta chain) sequence. Germline V gives CDR1 SGHKS, CDR2 YYEKEE (reference sequence). CDR3 length: 13 amino acids. Trimming cost V 7 bases and J 2 bases, with 12 bases left between them. The DNA input per sorted-subset replicate PCR was 150 to 200 ng, corresponding to 25,000 to 35,000 T cell genomes. Profiling relied on immunoSEQ multiplex PCR, and the TCRdb table lists in-frame clones only, not all of them. The data hold 2 million or so clones, with roughly 94% observed a single time. This sample stems from a study of shared clonotypes between healthy human individuals. From CD4+ cells came CD45RA+ naive and CD45RA-negative memory subsets.

The chain combines TRBV5-5 with TRBJ1-2, with D possibly being TRBD1 (5 bases). This clonotype originated in a man aged 18 to 29 in good health. The sequencing sample was made of naive CD4+ T cells sorted from blood. Subset indicated: CD45RA+ positively selected. CDR3 sequence (DNA): TGTGCCAGCGGCACAGGCCTAAACTATGGCTACACCTTC. Its translation: CASGTGLNYGYTF.